The 20 T cell receptor beta chains listed next were all sequenced from one sample in a study of T cell repertoires in aging, cancer and after chemotherapy. Multiplex touch-down PCR with TRB-A/B primers amplified rearranged V-D-J TRB sequences. One entry per CDR3 protein, called by TCRdb with MiXCR from the multiplex PCR reads. Among about 8,600 distinct CDR3 sequences listed, around a quarter were seen once. Peripheral blood genomic DNA, not sorted cells or RNA, was the template. Sequenced sample: blood. These TCRs come from a human donor with a blood cancer.

This clonotype was counted a few times. V and J are TRBV11-2 and TRBJ2-2; D ambiguous. Germline V gene data show CDR1 as SGHAT and CDR2 as FQNNGV. The CDR3 is 14 amino acids. V gave up 0 bases and J gave up 4 bases, with 6 bases separating them. CDR3 nucleotide sequence: TGTGCCAGCAGCTTAGAATTCGCCACCGGGGAGCTGTTTTTT. It encodes CASSLEFATGELFF. Based on the CDR3 plus reference TRBV11-2 and TRBJ2-2, the full variable domain is EAGVAQSPRYKIIEKRQSVAFWCNPISGHATLYWYQQILGQGPKLLIQFQNNGVVDDSQLPKDRFSAERLKGVDSTLKIQPAKLEDSAVYLCASSLEFATGELFFGEGSRLTVL.

Only one count was recorded for this clonotype. A read error may account for a junction end that differs from germline. The chain is built from TRBV28 and TRBJ2-1, with D maybe TRBD2 (5 bases). The CDR3 has 15 amino acids. CDR1 and CDR2 from the germline V gene are MDHEN and SYDVKM. CDR3 in DNA: TGTGCCAGCAGTACCTCACTAGGCTCCTACAATGAGCAGCTCTTC. Its translation is CASSTSLGSYNEQLF.

By sample fraction, this clonotype is medium-sized. The chain recombines TRBV19 with TRBJ1-4, with 9 bases identical to TRBD1. There are 15 residues in the CDR3. The V and J ends lost 3 bases and 10 bases, in that order; junction bases with no gene match: 9. Germline CDR1 reads LNHDA; CDR2 reads SQIVND (reference sequence). CDR3 protein: CASSIGRDRVIKLFF. DNA of the CDR3: TGTGCCAGTAGTATCGGCCGGGACAGGGTTATAAAACTGTTTTTT.

Details on this clonotype: With a much larger clone just one base away, this may be a read error. The chain combines TRBV12-3 or TRBV12-4 with TRBJ2-7; 9 bases are a match to TRBD1. J was trimmed by 6 bases and V by 3 bases; bases with no gene match: 6. This CDR3 has 14 residues. CDR3 region: CASSFGQGTGEQYF. The CDR3 nucleotides are TGTGCCAGCAGTTTCGGACAGGGGACAGGCGAGCAGTACTTC.

The chain joins TRBV25-1 to TRBJ2-2; 9 nucleotides align to TRBD1. With 8 bases clipped from V and 2 bases from J, the junction kept 6 bases outside the gene matches. The CDR3 has 15 residues. Germline lookup yields CDR1 MGHDK and CDR2 SYGVNS. CDR3 in amino acids: CASGPGQGNTGELFF. The CDR3 DNA reads as TGTGCCAGCGGTCCGGGACAGGGAAACACCGGGGAGCTGTTTTTT. Variable domain in full (rest from reference TRBV25-1 and TRBJ2-2): EADIYQTPRYLVIGTGKKITLECSQTMGHDKMYWYQQDPGMELHLIHYSYGVNSTEKGDLSSESTVSRIRTEHFPLTLESARPSHTSQYLCASGPGQGNTGELFFGEGSRLTVL.

In its sample, this clonotype is medium-sized. This chain uses TRBV7-6 with TRBJ2-1; a possible D gene is TRBD2 (5 bases). The length of the CDR3 is 14 residues. Deletions cut 1 base from V and 7 bases from J, with 11 bases between. CDR1 is SGHVS, CDR2 FNYEAQ, per germline. Here the CDR3 reads CASSLGPSRNEQFF. The CDR3 DNA sequence: TGTGCCAGCAGCTTAGGCCCTAGCAGGAATGAGCAGTTCTTC.

The table lists this clonotype with a few counts. This chain links TRBV6-6 with TRBJ1-1, with a tentative D call TRBD1 (5 bases). V gave up 5 bases and J gave up 1 base, with 11 bases separating them. Germline CDR1 MNHNY, CDR2 SVGAGI (reference sequence). This CDR3 spans 14 amino acids. The CDR3 reads CASSASTENTEAFF. Written as DNA, the CDR3 is TGTGCCAGCAGTGCTTCGACAGAGAACACTGAAGCTTTCTTT.

The chain has TRBV11-1 and TRBJ2-7; D tentatively fits TRBD1 or TRBD2 (7 bases each). This CDR3 contains 14 residues. V was trimmed by 3 bases and J by 4 bases, leaving 13 bases between them. Per germline, CDR1 SGHAT and CDR2 FQDESV (reference sequence). This chain's CDR3 is CASSLGGGLYEQYF. CDR3 coding DNA: TGTGCCAGCAGCTTGGGAGGGGGCTTGTACGAGCAGTACTTC.

The rearrangement uses TRBV6-5 and TRBJ2-7; 9 bases line up with TRBD1. CDR1 and CDR2 from the germline V gene are MNHEY and SVGAGI. V trimming: 4 bases; J trimming: 0 bases; junction bases outside the gene matches: 7. The CDR3 extends over 16 amino acids. CDR3 in DNA: TGTGCCAGCAGTTCCCGGACAGGGGACTACTCCTACGAGCAGTACTTC. Translated: CASSSRTGDYSYEQYF.

This clonotype was picked up a small number of times. The V gene is TRBV20-1, the J gene TRBJ2-5, with D unresolved. The V and J ends lost 0 bases and 4 bases respectively, with 12 bases between them. The CDR3 runs 14 residues. Germline loops: CDR1 DFQATT, CDR2 SNEGSKA (reference sequence). CDR3 in DNA: TGCAGTGCTAGAGAACGCCCAGCCCTAGAGACCCAGTACTTC. Translated: CSARERPALETQYF.

This clonotype is categorized as medium-sized (0.01 to 0.1%). The chain recombines TRBV6-6 with TRBJ2-5, with 15 bases fitting TRBD2. CDR3 length: 14 residues. J gave up 5 bases and V 7 bases, and 2 bases lay outside the gene matches. The germline CDR1 and CDR2 sequences are MNHNY and SVGAGI (reference sequence). CDR3 in amino acids: CASTGTSGRETQYF. The CDR3 nucleotides read TGTGCCAGCACCGGGACTAGCGGGAGGGAGACCCAGTACTTC.

This clonotype qualifies as medium-sized (0.01 to 0.1%). The chain recombines TRBV6-5 with TRBJ1-2, with D hard to call. Between the trimmed V and J ends, which lost 2 bases and 2 bases, there was a span of 9 bases. Per germline, CDR1 MNHEY and CDR2 SVGAGI. The CDR3 has 14 residues. The CDR3 sequence: CASSYGAGNYGYTF. The DNA for the CDR3 is TGTGCCAGCAGTTACGGTGCCGGCAACTATGGCTACACCTTC.

By share, this clonotype counts as medium-sized. This chain connects TRBV19 to TRBJ2-7; D remains unclear. The CDR3 has 12 residues. The germline gives CDR1 LNHDA, CDR2 SQIVND (reference sequence). V lost 4 bases, J lost 1 base, and 5 bases lay in between. The CDR3 DNA reads TGTGCCAGTAGTACAGGATCCTACGAGCAGTACTTC. This codes for CASSTGSYEQYF.

As to this clonotype: At one boundary the junction diverges from the germline segment, which might be a read error. The gene calls are TRBV6-2 or TRBV6-3 and TRBJ1-2; no definite D call. The V gene's germline CDR1 is MNHEY and CDR2 SVGEGT. The CDR3 is made up of 15 amino acids. CDR3 sequence (DNA): TGTGCCAGCTGTTACGTCGAGGAAGGCGGTTATGGCTACACCTTC. Encoded protein: CASCYVEEGGYGYTF.

The J gene is TRBJ2-3, the V gene TRBV7-2; 13 nucleotides line up with TRBD2. Looked up from germline, CDR1 is SGHTA and CDR2 is FQGNSA. This CDR3 is built from 17 residues. Trimming removed 7 bases from V and 3 bases from J; junction bases left unmatched: 10. CDR3 residues: CASKGLAGHGLTDTQYF. Here the CDR3 DNA reads TGTGCCAGCAAGGGACTAGCGGGACATGGGCTAACAGATACGCAGTATTTT.

This clonotype was counted between two and nine times. The V gene is TRBV30, the J gene TRBJ1-1; 8 bases are a match to TRBD1. CDR3 size: 13 residues. Germline V CDR1 and CDR2: GTSNPN, SVGIG (reference sequence). V lost 7 bases to trimming and J lost 5 bases; unmatched junction nucleotides: 9. The CDR3 region is CAFSRDRLTEAFF. The CDR3 DNA sequence: TGTGCCTTCTCAAGGGACAGGTTGACTGAAGCTTTCTTT.

The chain links TRBV7-6 to TRBJ2-3, with 7 bases identical to TRBD2. Trimming removed 4 bases from V and 0 bases from J; junction bases left unmatched: 4. The CDR3 runs 15 residues. Germline values: CDR1 SGHVS, CDR2 FNYEAQ. The CDR3 spells CASSSAGRSTDTQYF. The CDR3 coding sequence is TGTGCCAGCAGCTCAGCGGGACGAAGCACAGATACGCAGTATTTT.

This clonotype is judged medium-sized. The CDR3 coding sequence is TGTGCCAGCAGCTCGCGACAGGGGGTGAGGAATGAGCAGTTCTTC. This translates into CASSSRQGVRNEQFF. The V call is TRBV7-6, the J call TRBJ2-1; TRBD1 matches 9 bases. The CDR3 spans 15 residues. V trimming: 4 bases; J trimming: 7 bases; junction bases outside the gene matches: 8. Per germline, CDR1 SGHVS and CDR2 FNYEAQ.

The chain combines TRBV4-3 with TRBJ2-6; TRBD2 might be the D (6 bases). From germline, CDR1 is LGHNA and CDR2 YSLEER. This CDR3 is built from 16 residues. Trimming cost V 0 bases and J 6 bases, with 12 bases left between them. The DNA of the CDR3 is TGCGCCAGCAGCCAAGAAAGACCGGGAGAGGCCAACGTCCTGACTTTC. Translation gives CASSQERPGEANVLTF.

By its share, this clonotype is medium-sized. V is TRBV12-3 or TRBV12-4 and J is TRBJ2-1; 12 bases line up with TRBD2. The V and J ends lost 5 bases and 10 bases, in that order; junction bases with no gene match: 3. The CDR3 runs 13 residues. This CDR3 is CASSAGLAGEQFF. The CDR3 DNA reads as TGTGCCAGCAGTGCAGGACTAGCGGGGGAGCAGTTCTTC.